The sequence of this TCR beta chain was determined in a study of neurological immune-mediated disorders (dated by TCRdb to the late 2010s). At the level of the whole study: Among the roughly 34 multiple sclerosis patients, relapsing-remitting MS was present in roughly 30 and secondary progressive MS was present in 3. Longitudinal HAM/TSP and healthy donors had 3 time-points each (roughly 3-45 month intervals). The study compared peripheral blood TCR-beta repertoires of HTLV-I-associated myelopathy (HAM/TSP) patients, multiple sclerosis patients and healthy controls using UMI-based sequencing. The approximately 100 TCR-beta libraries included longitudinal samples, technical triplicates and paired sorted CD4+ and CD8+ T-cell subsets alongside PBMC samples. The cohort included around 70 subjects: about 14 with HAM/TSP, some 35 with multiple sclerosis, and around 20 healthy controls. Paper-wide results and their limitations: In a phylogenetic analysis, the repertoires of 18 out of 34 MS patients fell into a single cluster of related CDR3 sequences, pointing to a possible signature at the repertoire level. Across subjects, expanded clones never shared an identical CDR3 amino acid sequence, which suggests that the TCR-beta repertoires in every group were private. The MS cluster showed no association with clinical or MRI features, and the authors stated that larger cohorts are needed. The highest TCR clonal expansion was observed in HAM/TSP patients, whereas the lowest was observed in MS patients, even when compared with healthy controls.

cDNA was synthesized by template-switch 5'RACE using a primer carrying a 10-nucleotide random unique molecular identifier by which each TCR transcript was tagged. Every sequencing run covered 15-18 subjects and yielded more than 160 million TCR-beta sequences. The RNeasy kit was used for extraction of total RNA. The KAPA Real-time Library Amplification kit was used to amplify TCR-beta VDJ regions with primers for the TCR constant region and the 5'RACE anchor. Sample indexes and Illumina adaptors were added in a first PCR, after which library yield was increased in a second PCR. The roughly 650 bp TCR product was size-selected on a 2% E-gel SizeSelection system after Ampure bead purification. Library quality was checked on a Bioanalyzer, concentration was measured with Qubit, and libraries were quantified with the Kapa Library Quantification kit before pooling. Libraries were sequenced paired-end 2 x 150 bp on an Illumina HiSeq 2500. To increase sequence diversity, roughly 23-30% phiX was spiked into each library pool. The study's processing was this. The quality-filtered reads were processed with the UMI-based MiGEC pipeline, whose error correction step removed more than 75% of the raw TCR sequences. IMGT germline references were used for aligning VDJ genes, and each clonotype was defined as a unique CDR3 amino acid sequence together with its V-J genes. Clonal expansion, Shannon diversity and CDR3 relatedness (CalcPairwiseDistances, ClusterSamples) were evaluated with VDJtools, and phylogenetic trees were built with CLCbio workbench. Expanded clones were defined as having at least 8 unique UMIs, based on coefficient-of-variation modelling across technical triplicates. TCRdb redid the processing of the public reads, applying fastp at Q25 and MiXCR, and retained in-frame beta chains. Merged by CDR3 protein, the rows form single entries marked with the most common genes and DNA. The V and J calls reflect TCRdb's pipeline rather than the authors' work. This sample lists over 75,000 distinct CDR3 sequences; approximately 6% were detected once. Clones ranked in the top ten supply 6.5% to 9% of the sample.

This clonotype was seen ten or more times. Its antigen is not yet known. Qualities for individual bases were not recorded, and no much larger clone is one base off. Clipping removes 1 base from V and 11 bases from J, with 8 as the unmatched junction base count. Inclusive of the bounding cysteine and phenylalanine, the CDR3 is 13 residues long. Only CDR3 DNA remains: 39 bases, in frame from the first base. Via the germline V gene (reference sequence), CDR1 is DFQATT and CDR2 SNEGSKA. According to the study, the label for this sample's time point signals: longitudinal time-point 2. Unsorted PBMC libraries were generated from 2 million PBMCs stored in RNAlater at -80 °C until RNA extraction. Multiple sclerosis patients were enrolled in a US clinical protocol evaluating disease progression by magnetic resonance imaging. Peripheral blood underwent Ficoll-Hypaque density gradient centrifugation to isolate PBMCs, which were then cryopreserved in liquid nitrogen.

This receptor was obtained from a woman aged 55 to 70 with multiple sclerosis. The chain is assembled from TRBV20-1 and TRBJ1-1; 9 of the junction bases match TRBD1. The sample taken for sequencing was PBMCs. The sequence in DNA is TGCAGTGCTAGAGTGGGGATACAGGGGGCCGCTTTCTTT. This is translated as CSARVGIQGAAFF.